These T cell receptor beta chains were read from a single sample in a study of blood T cell repertoires in COVID-19. Clones were sequenced by immunoSEQ multiplex PCR, and TCRdb holds only the in-frame ones, with some missing. The repertoire holds under 400,000 clones, with roughly 90% as singletons. The sample consisted of peripheral blood. The receptors were sampled from a woman under 40 with COVID-19, enrolled during active disease. Each CDR3 is given without its conserved first and last residue.

v_gene	CDR3aa
TRBV13	ASSLTGQAGEKLF
TRBV4-1	ASSQEEGLAVPYEQY
TRBV5-6	ASSPGGGTDTQY
TRBV27	ASSLWLAEEQF
TRBV11-2	ASSTGGDHYGYT
TRBV3-1/TRBV3-2	ASSYSEESRTGGSVF
TRBV2	ASSGLVGGNQPQH
TRBV28	ASRSGGSRAGELF
TRBV7-3	ASSSFPGGNTQY
TRBV4-2	ASSQLAVSYEQY
TRBV7-9	ASSSTRTGKGNEQF
TRBV27	ASSQRQDSPLH
TRBV5-1	ASSSGHTGLGGELF
TRBV30	AWSQKVGQGRREQF
TRBV3-1/TRBV3-2	ASSFTTGASYEQY
TRBV27	ASSEWTGQRTGELF
TRBV5-1	ASSLVSFSDEQF
TRBV11-2	ASSLGLWRDNSPLH
TRBV5-4	ASSFYGTGEIYEQY
TRBV9	ASSVARLAGDTQY
TRBV7-9	ASSLVGTGGDGYT
TRBV27	ASSFGTDNSPLH
TRBV6-5	ASNPTSGSGETQY
TRBV10-3	AISETGDPGANVLT
TRBV6-5	ASRNRGVGETQY
TRBV29-1	SAVRVWETQY
TRBV6-1	ASSERQILGMNTEAF
TRBV28	ASSTRLAGGRTGELF
TRBV5-1	ASRETSGSSYEQY
TRBV2	ASSEDRALSNQPQH
TRBV11-2	ASSLVDGRGGYT
TRBV9	ASSVFDSPTNYGYT
TRBV27	ASSLGRDRGRYQPQH
TRBV23-1	ASSHPQRQVGDTIY
TRBV30	AWSVFLTSYEQY
TRBV5-1	ASSLREAGNSPLH
TRBV10-3	AISEGTGGNTGELF
TRBV13	ASRNREAAGNTIY
TRBV5-4	ASSLRDSLSYEQY
TRBV19	ASKPSSGTALNQPQH
TRBV2	ASTGQGAGDQPQH
TRBV29-1	SVHKTGTGHGYT
TRBV5-6	ASSRDRAILLYGYT
TRBV7-2	ASSFSQGNYGYT
TRBV29-1	SVETMRLGTEAF
TRBV28	ASSLRLAGVNEQF